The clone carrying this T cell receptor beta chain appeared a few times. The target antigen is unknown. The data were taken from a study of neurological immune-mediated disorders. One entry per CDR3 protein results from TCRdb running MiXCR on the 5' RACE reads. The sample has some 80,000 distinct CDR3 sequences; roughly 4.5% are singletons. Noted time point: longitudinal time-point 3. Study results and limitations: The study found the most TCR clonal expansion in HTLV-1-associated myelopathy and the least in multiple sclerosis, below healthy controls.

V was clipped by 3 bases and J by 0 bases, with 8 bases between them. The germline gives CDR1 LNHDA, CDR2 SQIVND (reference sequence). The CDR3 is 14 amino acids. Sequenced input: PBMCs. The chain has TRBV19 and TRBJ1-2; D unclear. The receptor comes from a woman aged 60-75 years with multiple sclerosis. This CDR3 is CASSIGEANYGYTF. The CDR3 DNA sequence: TGTGCCAGTAGTATCGGGGAAGCTAACTATGGCTACACCTTC.